This T cell receptor (beta chain) was sequenced during a study of T cells in Graves' hyperthyroidism and ophthalmopathy (dated by TCRdb to between 2019 and 2020). Describing the broader study: Peripheral blood samples were taken at initial diagnosis, before any treatment was given. TCR V-J signatures able to tell the groups apart were searched for in a discovery cohort of around 95 patients, of whom more than 40 had Graves' ophthalmopathy and 55 to 60 had stable Graves' hyperthyroidism. Prospective prediction of ophthalmopathy was tested in an independent validation cohort of some 19 hyperthyroidism patients and 15 to 17 patients who later progressed to ophthalmopathy. The roughly 100 discovery patients were randomly divided into training and test sets at a 7:3 ratio. In addition, the study compared T-cell repertoires in thyroid tissue and in blood from roughly six Graves' hyperthyroidism patients. Once sampling was done, hyperthyroidism patients were given methimazole at a starting dose of 30 mg daily, whereas ophthalmopathy patients were given high-dose intravenous methylprednisolone. According to the paper, TCR Vbeta CDR3 sequencing was carried out on about 140 peripheral blood samples, which came from about 45 ophthalmopathy, under 80 hyperthyroidism and some 17 progressor patients.

What the research found in general, with its limitations: No statistical method was used to set the sample size in advance, and investigators knew the group allocation. In cross-validation, a model built on a 13 V-J signature told ophthalmopathy apart from stable hyperthyroidism with 85% to 90% sensitivity and roughly 82% specificity, and in testing the same model reached 80%/75%. In validation, progression to ophthalmopathy was predicted by the model with almost 71% sensitivity and roughly 76% specificity, a median of roughly 6 months before onset. Most expanded thyroid clonotypes (frequency above 0.001) were also detected in blood, suggesting blood repertoires may reflect thyroid immune responses.

The TCR beta CDR3 regions were amplified from RNA transcripts. A first-round RT-PCR of the TCR CDR3 used the HTBI primer set with the Qiagen OneStep RT-PCR kit. Libraries were constructed in a second round of multiplex PCR, after which size selection and purification were carried out. Libraries were sequenced paired-end with 100 bp reads on an Illumina HiSeq2000. The study's own analysis went as follows. Raw data were processed with SOAPnuke, discarding reads with adapters, uncalled bases, mean Phred below 15, or no exact constant-primer or identifier match. COPE v1.2.5 was used to merge high-quality paired reads, and clonotypes were defined as unique nucleotide sequences. Clonotypes were aligned to IMGT TRBV, TRBD and TRBJ reference segments using MiTCR v1.1. Only V-J combinations with frequency above 0.0001, covering 99.2% of repertoires, were analysed. A TCS score was defined as the ratio between F50 (clonal expansion) and ExV (chaos), using BLOSUM62-based TCRdist between CDR3 peptides within each V-J. Welch's t-statistics and random forest reduced several hundred V-J features to about 12, which were used in a naive Bayes classifier (R e1071). TCRdb reworked the public reads: Q25 trimming with fastp, MiXCR clone assembly, productive beta chains retained. Entries that share a CDR3 protein sequence are merged under the most common genes and DNA. V and J calls and clone size were set by TCRdb, not the authors. Recorded for this sample are about 560,000 distinct CDR3 sequences; about a sixth of them occurred a single time. Approximately 18% of the sample comes from the top ten.

With regard to this clonotype: Its antigen is unknown. There are no base qualities to consult, and no much larger clone falls within one base.

Ends trimmed: V by 6 bases, J by 5 bases; bases unmatched to a gene: 10. CDR1 LNHDA and CDR2 SQIVND were looked up in the germline V gene (reference sequence). The CDR3 runs 15 residues from the cysteine to the phenylalanine. Only the CDR3 portion is preserved as DNA: 45 bases, with reading frame beginning at the first base. Stable Graves' hyperthyroidism was defined as no progression to ophthalmopathy during 18 months of follow-up. Hyperthyroidism patients were newly diagnosed, had a disease duration of under 2 months, and were aged 18 to 65 years. Any patient with an uncontrolled infection, another autoimmune disease, pregnancy or lactation was excluded. Diagnoses were based on clinical symptoms, serum thyroxine and TRAb, thyroid ultrasound and orbital computed tomography. PBMCs were isolated from approximately 10 ml of fresh peripheral blood by Ficoll-Paque density gradient centrifugation. Trizol reagent was used to extract total RNA, and RNA quality was then checked on an Agilent 2100 Bioanalyzer.

Source material: blood. The chain couples TRBV19 to TRBJ1-5, and TRBD1 matches 7 of the central bases. This receptor was obtained from a woman between 18 and 29 years old with Graves' hyperthyroidism. The CDR3 region reads CASRMTGKGHQPQHF. The nucleotides are TGTGCCAGTAGGATGACAGGGAAAGGGCATCAGCCCCAGCATTTT. Full variable domain (CDR3 extended with the reference TRBV19 and TRBJ1-5 proteins): DGGITQSPKYLFRKEGQNVTLSCEQNLNHDAMYWYRQDPGQGLRLIYYSQIVNDFQKGDIAEGYSVSREKKESFPLTVTSAQKNPTAFYLCASRMTGKGHQPQHFGDGTRLSIL.